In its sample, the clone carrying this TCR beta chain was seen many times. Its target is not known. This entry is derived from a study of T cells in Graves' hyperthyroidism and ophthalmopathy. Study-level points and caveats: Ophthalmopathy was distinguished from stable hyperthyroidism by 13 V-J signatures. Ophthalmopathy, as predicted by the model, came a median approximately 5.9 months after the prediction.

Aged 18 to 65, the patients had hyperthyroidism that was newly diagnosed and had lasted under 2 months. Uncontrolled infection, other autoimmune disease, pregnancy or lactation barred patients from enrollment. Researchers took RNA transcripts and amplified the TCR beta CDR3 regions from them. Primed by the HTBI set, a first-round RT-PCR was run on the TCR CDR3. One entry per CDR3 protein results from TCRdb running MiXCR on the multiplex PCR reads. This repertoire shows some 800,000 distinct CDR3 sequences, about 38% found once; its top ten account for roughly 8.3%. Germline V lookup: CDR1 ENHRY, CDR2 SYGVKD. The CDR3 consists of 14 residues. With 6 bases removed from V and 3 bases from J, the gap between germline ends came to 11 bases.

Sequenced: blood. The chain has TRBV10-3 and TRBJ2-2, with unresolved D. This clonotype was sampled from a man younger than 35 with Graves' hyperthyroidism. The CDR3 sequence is CAISGQQDTGELFF. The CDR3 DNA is TGTGCCATCAGCGGCCAGCAGGACACCGGGGAGCTGTTTTTT.